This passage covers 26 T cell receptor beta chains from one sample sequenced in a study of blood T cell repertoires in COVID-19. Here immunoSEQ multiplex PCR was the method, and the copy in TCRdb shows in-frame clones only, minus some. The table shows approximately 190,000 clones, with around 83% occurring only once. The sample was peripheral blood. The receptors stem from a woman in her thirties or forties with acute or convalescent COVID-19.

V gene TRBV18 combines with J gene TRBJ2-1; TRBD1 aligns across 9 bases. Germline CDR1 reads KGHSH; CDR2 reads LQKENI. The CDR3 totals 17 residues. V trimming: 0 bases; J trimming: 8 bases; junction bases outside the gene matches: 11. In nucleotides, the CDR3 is TGTGCCAGCTCACCACCGAACAGAGGGACAGGGTTCGATGAGCAGTTCTTC. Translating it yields CASSPPNRGTGFDEQFF.

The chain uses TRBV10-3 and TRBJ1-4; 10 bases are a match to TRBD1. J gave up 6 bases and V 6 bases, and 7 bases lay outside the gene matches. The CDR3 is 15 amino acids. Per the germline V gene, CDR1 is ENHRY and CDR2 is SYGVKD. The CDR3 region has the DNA TGTGCCATCAGCCCGGACAGGGGGAGGGATGAAAAACTGTTTTTT. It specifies CAISPDRGRDEKLFF.

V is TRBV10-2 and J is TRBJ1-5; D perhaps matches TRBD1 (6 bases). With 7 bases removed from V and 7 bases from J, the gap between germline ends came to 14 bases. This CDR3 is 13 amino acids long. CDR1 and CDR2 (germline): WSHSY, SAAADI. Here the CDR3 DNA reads TGCGCCAGCAAACAGGGAGTAGGGCAGCCCCAGCATTTT. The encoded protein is CASKQGVGQPQHF.

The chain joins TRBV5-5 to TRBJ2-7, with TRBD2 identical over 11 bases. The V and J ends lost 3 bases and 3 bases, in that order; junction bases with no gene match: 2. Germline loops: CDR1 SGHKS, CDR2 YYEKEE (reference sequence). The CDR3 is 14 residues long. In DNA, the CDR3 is TGTGCCAGCAGCTCGGGACTAGCGGTCTACGAGCAGTACTTC. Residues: CASSSGLAVYEQYF.

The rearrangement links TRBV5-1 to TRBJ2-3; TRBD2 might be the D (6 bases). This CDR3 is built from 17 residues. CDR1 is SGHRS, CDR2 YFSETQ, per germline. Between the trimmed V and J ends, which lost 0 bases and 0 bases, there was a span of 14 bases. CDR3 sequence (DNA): TGCGCCAGCAGCTTGGAACCCCCGGGACTCAGCACAGATACGCAGTATTTT. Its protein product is CASSLEPPGLSTDTQYF.

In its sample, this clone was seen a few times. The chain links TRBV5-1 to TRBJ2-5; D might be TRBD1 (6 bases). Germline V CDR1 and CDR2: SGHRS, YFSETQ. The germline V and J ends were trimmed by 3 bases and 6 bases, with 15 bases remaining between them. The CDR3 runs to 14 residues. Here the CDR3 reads CASSSDSMGKTQYF. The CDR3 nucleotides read TGCGCCAGCAGCTCGGACAGTATGGGGAAGACCCAGTACTTC.

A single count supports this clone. The CDR3 DNA is TGTGCCAGTAGCCCAACTCCGGGACAGGGAAACACTGAAGCTTTCTTT. Residues: CASSPTPGQGNTEAFF. The chain combines TRBV19 with TRBJ1-1; 9 bases are a match to TRBD1. This CDR3 contains 16 residues. V was clipped by 6 bases and J by 2 bases; unmatched bases: 10. CDR1 and CDR2 (germline): LNHDA, SQIVND (reference sequence). Variable domain in full (rest from reference TRBV19 and TRBJ1-1): DGGITQSPKYLFRKEGQNVTLSCEQNLNHDAMYWYRQDPGQGLRLIYYSQIVNDFQKGDIAEGYSVSREKKESFPLTVTSAQKNPTAFYLCASSPTPGQGNTEAFFGQGTRLTVV.

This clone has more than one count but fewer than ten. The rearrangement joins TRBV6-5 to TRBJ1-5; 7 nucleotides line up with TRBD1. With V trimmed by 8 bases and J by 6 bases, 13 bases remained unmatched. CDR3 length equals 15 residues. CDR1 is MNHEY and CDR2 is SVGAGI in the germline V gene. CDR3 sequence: CASQTGEAPSQPQHF. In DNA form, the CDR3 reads TGTGCCAGCCAAACAGGGGAAGCGCCAAGTCAGCCCCAGCATTTT.

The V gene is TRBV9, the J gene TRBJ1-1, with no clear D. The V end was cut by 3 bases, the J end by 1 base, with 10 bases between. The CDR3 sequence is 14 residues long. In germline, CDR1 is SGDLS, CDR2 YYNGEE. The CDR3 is CASSGHVRNTEAFF. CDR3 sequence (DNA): TGTGCCAGCAGCGGACATGTACGGAACACTGAAGCTTTCTTT.

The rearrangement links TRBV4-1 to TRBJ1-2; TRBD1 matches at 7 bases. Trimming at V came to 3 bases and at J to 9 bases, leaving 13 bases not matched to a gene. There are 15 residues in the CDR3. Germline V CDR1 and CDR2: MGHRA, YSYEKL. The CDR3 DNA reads TGCGCCAGCAGCCATCTGATTGGACAGGCGCGTAGCTACACCTTC. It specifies CASSHLIGQARSYTF.

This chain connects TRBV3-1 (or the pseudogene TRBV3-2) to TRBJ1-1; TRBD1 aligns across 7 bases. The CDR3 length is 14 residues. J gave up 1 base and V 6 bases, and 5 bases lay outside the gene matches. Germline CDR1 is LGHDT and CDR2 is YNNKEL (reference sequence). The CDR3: CASRDQGGNTEAFF. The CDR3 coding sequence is TGTGCCAGCAGGGACCAGGGGGGGAACACTGAAGCTTTCTTT.

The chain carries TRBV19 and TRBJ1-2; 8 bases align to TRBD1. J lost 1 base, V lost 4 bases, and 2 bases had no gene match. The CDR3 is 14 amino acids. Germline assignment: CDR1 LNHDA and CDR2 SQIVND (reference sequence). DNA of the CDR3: TGTGCCAGTAGTACGACAGGGGATAACTATGGCTACACCTTC. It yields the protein CASSTTGDNYGYTF.

The CDR3 here is CASSRGTGVASNSGVGEQYF. The CDR3 DNA reads as TGTGCCAGCTCACGGGGGACAGGTGTTGCATCGAACTCCGGAGTTGGCGAGCAGTACTTC. The V and J genes are TRBV18 and TRBJ2-7, with 8 positions matching TRBD1. Germline V gene lookup returns CDR1 KGHSH and CDR2 LQKENI. The CDR3 covers 20 residues. J gave up 6 bases and V 4 bases, and 26 bases lay outside the gene matches.

The CDR3 sequence is CASSHPSIGGGNEQFF. The DNA for the CDR3 is TGTGCCAGCAGCCACCCCTCGATAGGGGGGGGAAATGAGCAGTTCTTC. The chain couples TRBV3-1 (or the pseudogene TRBV3-2) to TRBJ2-1; the D gene is possibly TRBD2 (7 bases). Germline-derived CDR1 and CDR2 are LGHDT and YNNKEL (reference sequence). Trimming pared 3 bases from V and 7 bases from J, leaving 19 bases between. The CDR3 is made up of 16 amino acids.

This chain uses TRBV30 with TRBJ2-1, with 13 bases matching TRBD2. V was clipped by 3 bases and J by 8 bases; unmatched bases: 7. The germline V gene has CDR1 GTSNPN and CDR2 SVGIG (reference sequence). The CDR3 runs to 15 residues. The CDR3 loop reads CAWRGLAGNRDEQFF. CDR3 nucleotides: TGTGCCTGGAGGGGACTAGCGGGAAATCGGGATGAGCAGTTCTTC.

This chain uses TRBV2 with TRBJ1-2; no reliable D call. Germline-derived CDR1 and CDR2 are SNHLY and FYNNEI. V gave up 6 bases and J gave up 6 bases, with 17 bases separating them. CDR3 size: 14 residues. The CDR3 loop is CASSPPAARHGYTF. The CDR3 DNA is TGTGCCAGCAGCCCCCCGGCAGCTAGGCATGGCTACACCTTC.

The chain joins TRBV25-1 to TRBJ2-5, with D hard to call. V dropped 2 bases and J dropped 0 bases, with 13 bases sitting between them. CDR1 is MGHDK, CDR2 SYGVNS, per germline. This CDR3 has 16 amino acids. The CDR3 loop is CASSEPRNKYQETQYF. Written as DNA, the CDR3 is TGTGCCAGCAGTGAACCTCGTAACAAGTACCAAGAGACCCAGTACTTC.

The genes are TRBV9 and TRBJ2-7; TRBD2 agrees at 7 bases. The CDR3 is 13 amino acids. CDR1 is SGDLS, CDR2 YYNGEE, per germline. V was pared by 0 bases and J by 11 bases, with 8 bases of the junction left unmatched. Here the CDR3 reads CASSVDGEREEYF. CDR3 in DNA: TGTGCCAGCAGCGTAGATGGTGAACGGGAGGAGTACTTC.

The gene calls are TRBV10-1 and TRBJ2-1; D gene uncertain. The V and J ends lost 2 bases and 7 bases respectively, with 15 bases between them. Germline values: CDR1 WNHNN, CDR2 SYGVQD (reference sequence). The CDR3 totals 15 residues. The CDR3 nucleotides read TGCGCCAGCAGTGAGGTTGGCATGCTCGTGAATGAGCAGTTCTTC. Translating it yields CASSEVGMLVNEQFF.

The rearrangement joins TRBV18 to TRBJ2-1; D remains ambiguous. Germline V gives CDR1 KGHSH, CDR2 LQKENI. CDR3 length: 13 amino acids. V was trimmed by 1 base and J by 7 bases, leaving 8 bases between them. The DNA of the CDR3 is TGTGCCAGCTCACCACTACTATTGAATGAGCAGTTCTTC. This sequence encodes CASSPLLLNEQFF.

The CDR3 region is CASSITRDSHYGYTF. In DNA, the CDR3 is TGTGCCAGCAGTATTACCCGGGACAGCCACTATGGCTACACCTTC. The chain couples TRBV6-6 to TRBJ1-2; 7 positions match TRBD1. The CDR3 runs 15 residues. In germline, CDR1 is MNHNY, CDR2 SVGAGI (reference sequence). Trimming at V came to 5 bases and at J to 3 bases, leaving 9 bases not matched to a gene.

CDR3 loop: CAWSVGLAATQETQYF. DNA of the CDR3: TGTGCCTGGAGTGTTGGGTTGGCGGCCACCCAAGAGACCCAGTACTTC. V usage is TRBV30 and J usage is TRBJ2-5, with D uncertain. CDR3 length: 16 residues. Germline CDR1 GTSNPN, CDR2 SVGIG (reference sequence). V was clipped by 0 bases and J by 1 base, with 15 bases between them.

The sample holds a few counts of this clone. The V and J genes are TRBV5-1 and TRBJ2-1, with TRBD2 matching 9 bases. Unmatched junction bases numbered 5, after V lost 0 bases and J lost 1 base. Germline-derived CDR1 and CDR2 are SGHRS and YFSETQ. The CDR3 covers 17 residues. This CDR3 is CASSLVIAGDSYNEQFF. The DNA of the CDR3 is TGCGCCAGCAGCTTGGTAATAGCGGGAGATTCCTACAATGAGCAGTTCTTC.

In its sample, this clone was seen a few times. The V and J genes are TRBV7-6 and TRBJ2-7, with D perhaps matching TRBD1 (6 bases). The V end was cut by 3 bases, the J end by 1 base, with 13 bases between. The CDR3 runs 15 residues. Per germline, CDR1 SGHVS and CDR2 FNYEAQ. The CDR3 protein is CASSLVGGGSYEQYF. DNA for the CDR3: TGTGCCAGCAGCTTGGTTGGGGGCGGGTCCTACGAGCAGTACTTC.

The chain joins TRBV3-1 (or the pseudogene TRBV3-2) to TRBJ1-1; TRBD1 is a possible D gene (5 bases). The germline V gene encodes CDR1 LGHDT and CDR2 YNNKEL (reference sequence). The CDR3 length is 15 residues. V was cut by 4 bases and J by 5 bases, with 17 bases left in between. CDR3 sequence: CASSLLGGGGTEAFF. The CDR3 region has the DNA TGTGCCAGCAGCCTCCTCGGCGGGGGTGGGACTGAAGCTTTCTTT.

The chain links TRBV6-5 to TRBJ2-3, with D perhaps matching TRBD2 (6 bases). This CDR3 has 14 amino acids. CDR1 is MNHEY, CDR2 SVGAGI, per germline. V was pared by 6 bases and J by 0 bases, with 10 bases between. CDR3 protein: CASRWRESTDTQYF. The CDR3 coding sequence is TGTGCCAGCAGGTGGCGGGAAAGCACAGATACGCAGTATTTT.